Presented here are 20 T cell receptor beta chains from one specimen sequenced in a study of regulatory T cells in long-lasting Graves disease. According to the study, TCR beta libraries were built with iRepertoire HTBI primers and CDR3-region Arm-PCR. TCRdb reprocessed the multiplex PCR reads with MiXCR, giving one entry per CDR3 protein. This sample has about 400,000 distinct CDR3 sequences, with around 20% found just once. Time point: persistent/refractory GD, antithyroid drugs over 5 years with positive TRAb. RNA isolated from PBMCs was used to make the TCR library. Source: peripheral blood mononuclear cells (PBMCs), taken when the disease was refractory, from a patient treated with antithyroid drugs. The receptors derive from a female donor with Graves disease.

The chain recombines TRBV5-8 with TRBJ2-1; D call uncertain. There are 11 residues in the CDR3. Germline CDR1 reads SGHTS; CDR2 reads YDEGEE. The germline V and J ends were trimmed by 4 bases and 12 bases, with 11 bases remaining between them. The CDR3 DNA reads as TGTGCCAGCAGCCACGGACCTTCGCAGTTCTTC. It encodes CASSHGPSQFF.

This clonotype came up many times. J is TRBJ1-1 and V is TRBV28; D is uncertain. CDR3 length: 12 amino acids. V shed 10 bases and J shed 0 bases, with 9 bases lying between them. Germline lookup yields CDR1 MDHEN and CDR2 SYDVKM. DNA for the CDR3: TGTGCCATAGCCAAGCTGAACACTGAAGCTTTCTTT. Protein product: CAIAKLNTEAFF.

This clonotype has ten or more counts. V is TRBV28 and J is TRBJ1-4; a weak D match, TRBD1 (5 bases). V dropped 6 bases and J dropped 5 bases, with 13 bases sitting between them. CDR1 and CDR2 (germline): MDHEN, SYDVKM. The CDR3 is made up of 14 amino acids. CDR3 loop: CASSGGTVNEKLFF. In DNA form, the CDR3 reads TGTGCCAGCAGCGGGGGGACGGTAAATGAAAAACTGTTTTTT.

This clonotype was counted ten times or more. The chain links TRBV2 to TRBJ2-2; a possible D gene is TRBD1 (6 bases). Looked up from germline, CDR1 is SNHLY and CDR2 is FYNNEI. V gave up 8 bases and J gave up 1 base, with 17 bases separating them. The CDR3 consists of 16 residues. CDR3 protein: CASVLDRTVNTGELFF. DNA for the CDR3: TGTGCCAGCGTCCTCGACAGGACAGTGAACACCGGGGAGCTGTTTTTT.

The sample holds many counts of this clonotype. This chain joins TRBV6-1 and TRBJ1-2; weak D call: TRBD1 (6 bases). Germline V gene lookup returns CDR1 MNHNS and CDR2 SASEGT. V was clipped by 5 bases and J by 6 bases, with 19 bases between them. The CDR3 has 15 amino acids. The CDR3 DNA is TGTGCCAGCAGTCGAGCAGGGGTAAGATCCGATGGCTACACCTTC. It encodes CASSRAGVRSDGYTF.

The chain combines TRBV4-2 with TRBJ2-7; TRBD2 matches at 9 bases. Germline CDR1 reads LGHNA; CDR2 reads YNFKEQ. The CDR3 has 17 amino acids. Trimming took 1 base from V and 4 from J; bases not matched to a gene: 11. The CDR3 region is CASSQVGLAGTGYEQYF. CDR3 DNA: TGTGCCAGCAGCCAAGTCGGGCTAGCGGGAACGGGGTACGAGCAGTACTTC.

This clonotype appeared many times. For the CDR3, the DNA is TGTGCCACCAGCAGAGAAGACAGGGGCTCAGAGACCCAGTACTTC. Its translation is CATSREDRGSETQYF. This sequence joins TRBV15 and TRBJ2-5; 8 bases are shared with TRBD1. V shed 0 bases, J shed 4 bases, and the junction held 4 bases outside the gene matches. The germline V gene has CDR1 LNHNV and CDR2 YYDKDF (reference sequence). The CDR3 contains 15 residues.

The V call is TRBV25-1, the J call TRBJ2-5; no definite D call. V was cut by 1 base and J by 1 base, with 7 bases left in between. CDR1 and CDR2 from the germline V gene are MGHDK and SYGVNS. This CDR3 is 14 amino acids long. CDR3 nucleotide sequence: TGTGCCAGCAGTGAATTTGTCACCCAAGAGACCCAGTACTTC. Its translation: CASSEFVTQETQYF.

The chain employs TRBV27 and TRBJ2-2; 7 nucleotides line up with TRBD2. V shed 3 bases, J shed 6 bases, and the junction held 13 bases outside the gene matches. The CDR3 consists of 17 residues. Per the germline V gene, CDR1 is MNHEY and CDR2 is SMNVEV (reference sequence). In DNA form, the CDR3 reads TGTGCCAGCAGTTTTTTTGGCGGGAGCGTCCTATCCGGGGAGCTGTTTTTT. This gives the protein CASSFFGGSVLSGELFF.

This clonotype was recorded many times. The chain links TRBV20-1 to TRBJ1-1; D possibly corresponds to TRBD1 (5 bases). The CDR3 has 13 residues. Trimming removed 0 bases at V and 6 bases at J, with 11 bases between. The germline V gene has CDR1 DFQATT and CDR2 SNEGSKA (reference sequence). The chain's CDR3 is CSARDSGFAEAFF. CDR3 bases: TGCAGTGCTAGAGATTCAGGGTTCGCTGAAGCTTTCTTT.

In its sample, this clonotype was seen many times. The junction departs from germline at one end; a sequencing error may be responsible. The chain is built from TRBV6-2 or TRBV6-3 and TRBJ1-1, with D uncertain. Germline V gene lookup returns CDR1 MNHEY and CDR2 SVGEGT. The CDR3 extends over 14 amino acids. DNA of the CDR3: TGTGCCAGCAGTTACAATTCCGGGAACGCTGAAGCTTTCTTT. This sequence encodes CASSYNSGNAEAFF.

This clonotype was observed a few times. The chain carries TRBV5-1 and TRBJ1-2; perhaps TRBD1 as D (6 bases). CDR3 length: 15 amino acids. The V and J ends lost 4 bases and 4 bases respectively, with 17 bases between them. Germline CDR1 reads SGHRS; CDR2 reads YFSETQ. CDR3 amino acids: CASSPRTEGGYGYTF. CDR3 nucleotide sequence: TGCGCCAGCAGCCCGAGGACCGAGGGGGGCTATGGCTACACCTTC. Full variable domain (rest looked up from reference TRBV5-1 and TRBJ1-2): KAGVTQTPRYLIKTRGQQVTLSCSPISGHRSVSWYQQTPGQGLQFLFEYFSETQRNKGNFPGRFSGRQFSNSRSEMNVSTLELGDSALYLCASSPRTEGGYGYTFGSGTRLTVV.

The table lists this clonotype with a few counts. The V gene is TRBV27, the J gene TRBJ2-2; TRBD1 matches 7 bases. Losses at the gene ends were 2 bases for V and 4 bases for J; bases not matched to a gene: 4. CDR1 is MNHEY, CDR2 SMNVEV, per germline (reference sequence). The CDR3 is 15 amino acids. The CDR3 sequence: CASSLRDRVTGELFF. In nucleotides, the CDR3 is TGTGCCAGCAGTTTACGTGACAGGGTCACCGGGGAGCTGTTTTTT.

This clonotype was found many times. The chain uses TRBV28 and TRBJ2-2; no clear D gene. The CDR3 extends over 13 amino acids. V was clipped by 6 bases and J by 7 bases, with 12 bases between them. Germline V gene data show CDR1 as MDHEN and CDR2 as SYDVKM. CDR3 nucleotide sequence: TGTGCCAGCAGGGGCCAGAGCTTCGGGGAGCTGTTTTTT. It codes for CASRGQSFGELFF.

Remarks on this clonotype: A much larger clone differs by one base, so this may be a read error. The genes are TRBV28 and TRBJ2-7; D assignment may be TRBD1 or TRBD2 (5 bases each). CDR1 MDHEN and CDR2 SYDVKM come from the germline V gene. The CDR3 length is 15 residues. DNA of the CDR3: TGTGCCAACAGTTTGGGGGAGTGGGCCTCCTACGAGCAGTACTTC. Translation gives CANSLGEWASYEQYF.

The table lists this clonotype with many counts. The chain combines TRBV2 with TRBJ2-7; D is uncertain. There are 13 residues in the CDR3. In germline, CDR1 is SNHLY, CDR2 FYNNEI. V lost 5 bases and J lost 6, with 14 bases in between. This chain's CDR3 is CASSLKLKLEQYF. CDR3 bases: TGTGCCAGCAGTCTAAAGCTAAAACTCGAGCAGTACTTC.

This clonotype was detected many times. This chain connects TRBV12-3 or TRBV12-4 to TRBJ2-7; D might be TRBD1 or TRBD2, each matching 6 bases. This CDR3 comprises 14 residues. The V gene lost 6 bases and the J gene lost 3 bases, with 15 bases spanning the gap. The CDR3 loop is CASSRGGQYYEQYF. The CDR3 nucleotides are TGTGCCAGCAGCCGAGGGGGGCAGTACTACGAGCAGTACTTC.

Notes on this clonotype: No conserved phenylalanine or tryptophan is present at the end of the CDR3, so a read error is the likely explanation. The J gene is TRBJ1-2, the V gene TRBV4-1; possible D gene TRBD1, 5 bases. Germline V lookup: CDR1 MGHRA, CDR2 YSYEKL. With 0 bases removed from V and 4 bases from J, the gap between germline ends came to 12 bases. The CDR3 loop spans 15 amino acids. In nucleotides, the CDR3 is TGCGCCAGCAGCCAAGATCCTGTGGGGGGCTATGGCTACACCCTC. This gives the protein CASSQDPVGGYGYTL.

The sample holds many counts of this clonotype. The chain is built from TRBV29-1 and TRBJ2-7; 9 positions match TRBD2. Germline CDR1 and CDR2: SQVTM and ANQGSEA. V was clipped by 3 bases and J by 5 bases; unmatched bases: 11. This CDR3 is built from 15 residues. The CDR3 here is CSVEYGAGGPNEQYF. In nucleotides, the CDR3 is TGCAGCGTTGAGTACGGCGCGGGAGGGCCTAACGAGCAGTACTTC.

This clonotype was seen at least ten times. V is TRBV11-2 and J is TRBJ1-2; 7 positions agree with TRBD1. Germline lookup yields CDR1 SGHAT and CDR2 FQNNGV. CDR3 length equals 15 residues. V shed 1 base, J shed 4 bases, and the junction held 6 bases outside the gene matches. The CDR3: CASSLAPGGFYGYTF. DNA for the CDR3: TGTGCCAGCAGCTTAGCGCCAGGGGGATTCTATGGCTACACCTTC.